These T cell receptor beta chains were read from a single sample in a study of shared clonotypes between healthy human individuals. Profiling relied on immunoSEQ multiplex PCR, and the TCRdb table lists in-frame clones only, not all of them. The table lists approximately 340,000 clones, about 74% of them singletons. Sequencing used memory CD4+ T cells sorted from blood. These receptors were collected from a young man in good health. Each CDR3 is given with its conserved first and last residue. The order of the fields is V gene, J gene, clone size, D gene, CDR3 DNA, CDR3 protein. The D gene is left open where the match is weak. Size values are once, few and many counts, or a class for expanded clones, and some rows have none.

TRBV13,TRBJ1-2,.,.,TGTGCCAGCAGTCTCTCCGGGGGGCAGTCTAGGAACTATGGCTACACCTTC,CASSLSGGQSRNYGYTF
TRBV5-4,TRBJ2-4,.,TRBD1,TGTGCCAGCAGCTTTCGGGGACAGGGAAACATTCAGTACTTC,CASSFRGQGNIQYF
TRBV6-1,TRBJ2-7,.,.,TGTGCCAGCAGTGAACGGGGGTGGGAGCCAACCTACGAGCAGTACTTC,CASSERGWEPTYEQYF
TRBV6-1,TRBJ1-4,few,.,TGTGCCAGCAGTGAAGCTCCACCCCCTTCGGATGAAAAACTGTTTTTT,CASSEAPPPSDEKLFF
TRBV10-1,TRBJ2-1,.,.,TGCGCCAGCAGTGGGACGGGGTTTTACAATGAGCAGTTCTTC,CASSGTGFYNEQFF
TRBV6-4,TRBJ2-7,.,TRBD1,TGTGCCAGCAGTACAACGACAGGGGGCGCTTCCTACGAGCAGTACTTC,CASSTTTGGASYEQYF
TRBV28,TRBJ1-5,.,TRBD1,TGTGCCAGCAGTTTCCAACGACAGGGCGTCAGCAATCAGCCCCAGCATTTT,CASSFQRQGVSNQPQHF
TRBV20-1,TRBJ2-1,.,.,TGCAGTGCTACCGACAATGAGCAGTTCTTC,CSATDNEQFF
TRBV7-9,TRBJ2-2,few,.,TGTGCCAGCAGCTTGGGACTGAACACCGGGGAGCTGTTTTTT,CASSLGLNTGELFF
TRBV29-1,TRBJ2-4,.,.,TGCAGCGTTGAGGGTGCGAGGACCGCGGCCAAAAACATTCAGTACTTC,CSVEGARTAAKNIQYF
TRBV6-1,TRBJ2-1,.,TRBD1,TGTGCCAGCAGTGAACTAGAAGGGGACAGGGTTGTTGTTACGCAGTTCTTC,CASSELEGDRVVVTQFF
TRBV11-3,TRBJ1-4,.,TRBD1,TGTGCCAGCAGCTCTAGAGGGGTGGGACAGGGTTTTGAAAAACTGTTTTTT,CASSSRGVGQGFEKLFF
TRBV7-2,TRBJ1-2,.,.,TGTGCCAGCAGCTTAGGGCCAGGGGCGGATGGCTACACCTTC,CASSLGPGADGYTF
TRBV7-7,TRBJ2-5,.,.,TGTGCTAGCAGCTTAGCGTTATCCGGGGGGCGCGGAGAGACCCAGTACTTC,CASSLALSGGRGETQYF
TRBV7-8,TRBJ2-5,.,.,TGTGCCAGCAGCCCCCACCCTCGGGAGACCCAGTACTTC,CASSPHPRETQYF
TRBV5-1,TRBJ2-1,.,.,TGCGCCACGTCGGCCGTATCCTACAATGAGCAGTTCTTC,CATSAVSYNEQFF